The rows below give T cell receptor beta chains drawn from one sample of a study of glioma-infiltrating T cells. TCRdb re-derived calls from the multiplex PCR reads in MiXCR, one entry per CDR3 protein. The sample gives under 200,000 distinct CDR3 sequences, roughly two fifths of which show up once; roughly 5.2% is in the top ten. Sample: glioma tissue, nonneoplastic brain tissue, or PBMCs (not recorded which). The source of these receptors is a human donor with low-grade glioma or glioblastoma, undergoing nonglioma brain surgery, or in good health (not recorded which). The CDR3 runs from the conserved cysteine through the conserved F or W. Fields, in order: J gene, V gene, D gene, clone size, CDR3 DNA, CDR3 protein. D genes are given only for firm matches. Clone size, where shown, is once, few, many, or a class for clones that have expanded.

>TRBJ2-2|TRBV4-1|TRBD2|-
TGCGCCAGCAGCCAAGCTAGCGGCACCGGGGAGCTGTTTTTT
CASSQASGTGELFF
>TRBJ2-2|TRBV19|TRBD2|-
TGTGCCAGTACACGGACTAGCGGCCACCCCAAGAGGGGGCAGCTGTTTTTT
CASTRTSGHPKRGQLFF
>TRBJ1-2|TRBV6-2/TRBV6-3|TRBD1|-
TGTGCCAGCAGCCCCATTGAGGAGACAGGGGGGATTCGGGGATTC
CASSPIEETGGIRGF
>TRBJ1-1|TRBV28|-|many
TGTGCCAGCAGTTTAACTCTAAATTCGGGCGCTGAAGCTTTCTTT
CASSLTLNSGAEAFF
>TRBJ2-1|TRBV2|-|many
TGTGCCAGCAGTAAGGGACAAGGCGGCTATAATGAGCAGTTCTTC
CASSKGQGGYNEQFF
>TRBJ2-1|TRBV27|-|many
TGTGCCAGCAGCAAGTTAGGAGTTGAGCAGTTCTTC
CASSKLGVEQFF
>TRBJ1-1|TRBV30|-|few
TGTGCCTGGAGAAAGATGAACACTGAAGCTTTCTTT
CAWRKMNTEAFF
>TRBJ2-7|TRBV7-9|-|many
TGTGCCAGCAGCCCCGTCTACGAGCAGTACTTC
CASSPVYEQYF
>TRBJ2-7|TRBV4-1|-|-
TGCGCCAGCGCTCCAGAACCGGGCGGGGGCCCCTACGAGCAGTACTTC
CASAPEPGGGPYEQYF
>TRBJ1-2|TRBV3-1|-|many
TGTGCCAGCAGCCAAGGGGAAGACAGGCCCTATACCTTC
CASSQGEDRPYTF
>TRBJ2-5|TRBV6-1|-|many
TGTGCCAGCAGGGTCGAGGGCCAAGAGACCCAGTACTTC
CASRVEGQETQYF
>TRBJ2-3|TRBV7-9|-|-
TGTGCAAGCCTACGGGAAACCCGCACAGATACGCAGTATTTT
CASLRETRTDTQYF
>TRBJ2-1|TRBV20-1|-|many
TGCAGTGCTAGCGGGAGCCCTGATGAGCAGTTCTTC
CSASGSPDEQFF
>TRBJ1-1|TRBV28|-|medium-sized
TGTGCCAGCAGTTTGGACACTGAAGCTTTCTTT
CASSLDTEAFF
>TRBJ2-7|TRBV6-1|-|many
TGTGCCAGCAGCCTGACTAGTCTCGGTTTCTACGAGCAGTACTTC
CASSLTSLGFYEQYF
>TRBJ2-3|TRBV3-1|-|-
TGTGCCAGCAGCCAAGAGACCTGGCGAGATACGCAGTATTTT
CASSQETWRDTQYF
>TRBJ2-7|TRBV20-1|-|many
TGCAGTGCTGATGATATGACTTCAAGCTCCTACGAGCAGTACTTC
CSADDMTSSSYEQYF
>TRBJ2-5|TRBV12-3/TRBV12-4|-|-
TGTGCCAGCAGTTTAGGGGGTGGGTCGGAGACCCAGTACTTC
CASSLGGGSETQYF
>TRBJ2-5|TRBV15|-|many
TGTGCCACCAGCAGCGATCGGGGGTCCCAAGAGACCCAGTACTTC
CATSSDRGSQETQYF
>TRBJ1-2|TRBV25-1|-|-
TGTGCCAGCACAGAAAGCTCCCTAGCTGTACCCTATGGCTACACCTTC
CASTESSLAVPYGYTF
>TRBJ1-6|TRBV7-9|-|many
TGTGCCAGCAGCTTAGAAGGGAATTCACCCCTCCACTTT
CASSLEGNSPLHF
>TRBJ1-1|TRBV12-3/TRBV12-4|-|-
TGTGCCAGCACCCTGGACTTCACTGAAGCTTTCTTT
CASTLDFTEAFF
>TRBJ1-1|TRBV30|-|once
TGTGCCTGGAGTCTAAGGGCTCCTGAAGCTTTCTTT
CAWSLRAPEAFF
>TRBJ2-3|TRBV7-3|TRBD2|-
TGTGCCAGCAGCTCAAGCGGCGGGAGTGCAGATACGCAGTATTTT
CASSSSGGSADTQYF
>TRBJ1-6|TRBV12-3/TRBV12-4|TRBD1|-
TGTGCCAGCAGGGGACAGACGGTATCAACACTCCACTTT
CASRGQTVSTLHF
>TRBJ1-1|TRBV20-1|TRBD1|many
TGCAGTGCTAGAGATGTTGGAGGGGGCGAGGCTTTCTTT
CSARDVGGGEAFF